Described below is a single TCR beta chain sequence and its context. What it binds is not known. Both 60 Vbeta primers and 13 Jbeta primers went into the PCR. Sequenced by immunoSEQ multiplex PCR; TCRdb stores in-frame clones only, minus some. The repertoire includes about 240,000 clones, over 70% of them detected once, and 7% to 9% sits in the top ten. This entry is derived from a study of cytomegalovirus exposure and HLA in healthy donors. Overall study: Early released data had about 80 million unique TCRs, all coming from HLA-typed donors. Broader study findings: Cytomegalovirus-associated status was assigned to around 160 TCR beta chains. In a later analysis, an Asian-associated ancestry cluster reportedly showed fewer N-insertions than the roughly 690-donor mean. Reported findings show TCR beta sequences accurately forecast HLA-A and HLA-B alleles in most subjects.

The length of the CDR3 is 13 residues. J lost 7 bases, V lost 5 bases, and 6 bases had no gene match. The V gene's germline CDR1 is SGHTA and CDR2 FQGTGA. Sequences were obtained from PBMCs. This sequence joins TRBV7-3 and TRBJ1-1, with TRBD1 matching 8 bases. The origin of this receptor is an older woman in good health and CMV-seropositive. This chain's CDR3 is CASSPDRESEAFF. DNA of the CDR3: TGTGCCAGCAGCCCGGACAGGGAAAGTGAAGCTTTCTTT. Based on the CDR3 plus reference TRBV7-3 and TRBJ1-1, the full variable domain is GAGVSQTPSNKVTEKGKYVELRCDPISGHTALYWYRQSLGQGPEFLIYFQGTGAADDSGLPNDRFFAVRPEGSVSTLKIQRTERGDSAVYLCASSPDRESEAFFGQGTRLTVV.